These 32 T cell receptor beta chains were sequenced from one sample in a study of CD4 T cells in relation to SARS-CoV-2 and coronaviruses. Their specific antigens are unknown. Some clones are missing from TCRdb's copy, which holds only in-frame ones; the method was immunoSEQ multiplex PCR. The sample lists some 40,000 clones, around 77% seen once, with around 21% in the top ten. The sequenced material came from memory CD4+ T cells from PBMCs, cultured in vitro. Receptor source: an adult with COVID-19.

This rearrangement joins TRBV28 to TRBJ2-7; D not resolved. This CDR3 spans 14 amino acids. Looked up from germline, CDR1 is MDHEN and CDR2 is SYDVKM. Trimming left V 2 bases short and J 1 base short, with 9 bases between. In DNA, the CDR3 is TGTGCCAGCAGTTTAAAACGGGTTTCCTACGAGCAGTACTTC. Its translation is CASSLKRVSYEQYF.

The chain uses TRBV19 and TRBJ1-5, with TRBD1 matching over 10 bases. Losses at the gene ends were 2 bases for V and 6 bases for J; bases not matched to a gene: 7. The germline V gene has CDR1 LNHDA and CDR2 SQIVND (reference sequence). The length of the CDR3 is 16 residues. CDR3 in amino acids: CASSIRQGALGQPQHF. CDR3 DNA: TGTGCCAGTAGTATAAGACAGGGGGCCTTAGGTCAGCCCCAGCATTTT.

The chain employs TRBV14 and TRBJ2-2; 9 nucleotides match TRBD1. The CDR3 runs to 16 residues. Germline assignment: CDR1 SGHDN and CDR2 FVKESK. V shed 5 bases, J shed 1 base, and the junction held 5 bases outside the gene matches. Written as DNA, the CDR3 is TGTGCCAGCAGCACCCGGGACAGGGTGAACACCGGGGAGCTGTTTTTT. Protein: CASSTRDRVNTGELFF.

The rearrangement uses TRBV6-4 and TRBJ1-2; D is unresolved. From germline, CDR1 is MRHNA and CDR2 SNTAGT. The CDR3 has 16 amino acids. V lost 4 bases, J lost 3 bases, and 18 bases lay in between. CDR3 protein: CASSALETDGYYGYTF. CDR3 in DNA: TGTGCCAGCAGTGCCCTGGAAACGGACGGATACTATGGCTACACCTTC.

This chain links TRBV6-2 or TRBV6-3 with TRBJ2-1; D perhaps matches TRBD1 (6 bases). This CDR3 contains 15 residues. The germline V gene encodes CDR1 MNHEY and CDR2 SVGEGT. V dropped 4 bases and J dropped 3 bases, with 13 bases sitting between them. In DNA form, the CDR3 reads TGTGCCAGCAGTTCCGACTCGGACAGCTACAATGAGCAGTTCTTC. As protein: CASSSDSDSYNEQFF.

This clone has only a few counts. The chain combines TRBV6-6 with TRBJ1-3; D is undetermined. The ends were cut back, 4 bases at V and 2 bases at J, with 12 bases in the middle. CDR1 is MNHNY, CDR2 SVGAGI, per germline (reference sequence). The CDR3 spans 15 residues. The CDR3 bases are TGTGCCAGCAGTTCCGAAGGAGAACCTGGAAACACCATATATTTT. Translation: CASSSEGEPGNTIYF.

J is TRBJ1-1 and V is TRBV6-4, with D possibly matching TRBD1 (5 bases). V lost 3 bases and J 3 bases, leaving 8 bases between the germline ends. The CDR3 runs to 13 residues. Germline-derived CDR1 and CDR2 are MRHNA and SNTAGT. CDR3 nucleotides: TGTGCCAGCAGTGATGGGGCAGACACTGAAGCTTTCTTT. Translated: CASSDGADTEAFF.

This clone was seen once. The chain has TRBV30 and TRBJ2-5; 12 bases agree with TRBD2. The CDR3 contains 16 residues. Germline lookup yields CDR1 GTSNPN and CDR2 SVGIG (reference sequence). J gave up 2 bases and V 3 bases, and 7 bases lay outside the gene matches. Written as DNA, the CDR3 is TGTGCCTGGAGATTCGGACTAGCGGGGTCTCAAGAGACCCAGTACTTC. It encodes CAWRFGLAGSQETQYF.

This clone was observed a few times. The CDR3 nucleotides read TGTGCCTGGAGTGTACAGGGCAGGGAAAAAGAGACCCAGTACTTC. The encoded protein is CAWSVQGREKETQYF. The chain is built from TRBV30 and TRBJ2-5; possible D gene TRBD1, 6 bases. V shed 0 bases and J shed 3 bases, with 14 bases lying between them. The CDR3 runs to 15 residues. Germline V gene lookup returns CDR1 GTSNPN and CDR2 SVGIG (reference sequence).

The chain combines TRBV7-2 with TRBJ2-6, with D possibly called TRBD1 or TRBD2 (5 bases each). Between the trimmed V and J ends, which lost 1 base and 3 bases, there was a span of 7 bases. CDR3 length: 15 residues. Germline loops: CDR1 SGHTA, CDR2 FQGNSA. CDR3 sequence: CASSLGGVGANVLTF. The CDR3 bases are TGTGCCAGCAGCTTAGGAGGGGTTGGGGCCAACGTCCTGACTTTC.

The rearrangement links TRBV30 to TRBJ1-4; TRBD1 agrees at 7 bases. V was pared by 1 base and J by 8 bases, with 4 bases of the junction left unmatched. Per germline, CDR1 GTSNPN and CDR2 SVGIG (reference sequence). The CDR3 runs to 13 residues. The CDR3, as DNA: TGTGCCTGGAGTGGACAGGGTGGGGAAAAACTGTTTTTT. Protein: CAWSGQGGEKLFF.

This clone was picked up a small number of times. CDR3 protein: CASSQALAGSYEQYF. The CDR3 DNA follows: TGCGCCAGCAGCCAAGCGCTAGCGGGGTCCTACGAGCAGTACTTC. J is TRBJ2-7 and V is TRBV4-3; 9 bases are a match to TRBD2. Germline V gene lookup returns CDR1 LGHNA and CDR2 YSLEER. This CDR3 contains 15 residues. V shed 1 base and J 1 base; nucleotides not matched to a gene: 2.

The V gene is TRBV15, the J gene TRBJ1-2, with D possibly matching TRBD1 (6 bases). The CDR3 runs 14 residues. V was shortened by 3 bases and J by 5 bases, with 13 bases between the two germline ends. Germline-derived CDR1 and CDR2 are LNHNV and YYDKDF (reference sequence). The CDR3 nucleotides read TGTGCCACCAGCAGCAGGGGCCGGACTTATGGCTACACCTTC. It encodes CATSSRGRTYGYTF.

The chain couples TRBV2 to TRBJ2-7; no reliable D call. Germline V gene sequence: CDR1 SNHLY, CDR2 FYNNEI. The V end was cut by 5 bases, the J end by 6 bases, with 11 bases between. The CDR3 spans 12 residues. CDR3 bases: TGTGCCAGCAGTTTACAAGCTCGCGAGCAGTACTTC. It specifies CASSLQAREQYF. The full variable domain, with the rest looked up from reference TRBV2 and TRBJ2-7, is EPEVTQTPSHQVTQMGQEVILRCVPISNHLYFYWYRQILGQKVEFLVSFYNNEISEKSEIFDDQFSVERPDGSNFTLKIRSTKLEDSAMYFCASSLQAREQYFGPGTRLTVT.

The V and J genes are TRBV15 and TRBJ1-4; D is perhaps TRBD1 (6 bases). The CDR3 spans 15 residues. Germline V gives CDR1 LNHNV, CDR2 YYDKDF (reference sequence). The germline V and J ends were trimmed by 1 base and 5 bases, with 11 bases remaining between them. CDR3 bases: TGTGCCACCAGCAGAGCCGGACAGAGAAATGAAAAACTGTTTTTT. This translates into CATSRAGQRNEKLFF.

The J gene is TRBJ2-3, the V gene TRBV6-4; 7 bases fit TRBD2. This CDR3 has 16 amino acids. Germline V CDR1 and CDR2: MRHNA, SNTAGT. J lost 1 base, V lost 3 bases, and 7 bases had no gene match. The chain's CDR3 is CASSEGPSGGTDTQYF. CDR3 nucleotides: TGTGCCAGCAGTGAGGGGCCTAGCGGCGGCACAGATACGCAGTATTTT.

The CDR3 DNA reads TGTGCCAGCAGACGACAGGGCGGCGCTGAAGCTTTCTTT. Translation: CASRRQGGAEAFF. The chain recombines TRBV27 with TRBJ1-1, with TRBD1 matching over 7 bases. This CDR3 region has 13 residues. CDR1 is MNHEY and CDR2 is SMNVEV in the germline V gene (reference sequence). V lost 6 bases to trimming and J lost 6 bases; unmatched junction nucleotides: 7.

This clone occurred a few times. The chain joins TRBV24-1 to TRBJ1-4; TRBD1 aligns across 7 bases. The germline gives CDR1 KGHDR, CDR2 SFDVKD. The junction had 10 bases not matched to a gene; V was cut back by 2 bases and J by 5 bases. CDR3 length: 17 amino acids. Here the CDR3 reads CATSDSPRGRGNEKLFF. CDR3 DNA sequence: TGTGCCACCAGTGATTCTCCCAGGGGGAGAGGGAATGAAAAACTGTTTTTT.

The chain employs TRBV3-1 (or the pseudogene TRBV3-2) and TRBJ2-7; perhaps TRBD1 as D (6 bases). Deletions cut 5 bases from V and 5 bases from J, with 19 bases between. CDR3 length equals 15 residues. Germline V gene data show CDR1 as LGHDT and CDR2 as YNNKEL (reference sequence). The CDR3 spells CASSSAGDKVDEQYF. The DNA of the CDR3 is TGTGCCAGCAGCTCAGCCGGGGACAAGGTTGACGAGCAGTACTTC.

This clone was detected a few times. This chain uses TRBV4-1 with TRBJ2-3; perhaps TRBD2 as D (6 bases). The ends were cut back, 6 bases at V and 1 base at J, with 17 bases in the middle. The CDR3 has 16 residues. The germline CDR1 and CDR2 sequences are MGHRA and YSYEKL. CDR3: CASSFLWGLGTDTQYF. CDR3 nucleotide sequence: TGCGCCAGCAGTTTCCTGTGGGGACTTGGCACAGATACGCAGTATTTT.

The J gene is TRBJ2-7, the V gene TRBV6-2 or TRBV6-3; TRBD2 matches at 10 bases. This CDR3 spans 16 amino acids. The germline V gene encodes CDR1 MNHEY and CDR2 SVGEGT. With V trimmed by 2 bases and J by 3 bases, 7 bases remained unmatched. In DNA form, the CDR3 reads TGTGCCAGCAGTTACCGAAGCGGGAGGGCCCTCTACGAGCAGTACTTC. It specifies CASSYRSGRALYEQYF.

The chain is built from TRBV5-5 and TRBJ2-3, with 7 bases lining up with TRBD1. CDR3 length: 16 amino acids. V lost 5 bases, J lost 4 bases, and 13 bases stayed unmatched. Germline-derived CDR1 and CDR2 are SGHKS and YYEKEE (reference sequence). The chain's CDR3 is CASRLTGTELADTQYF. CDR3 DNA: TGTGCCAGCAGACTGACAGGGACAGAACTGGCAGATACGCAGTATTTT.

This chain links TRBV30 with TRBJ2-1, with 11 bases identical to TRBD2. The V and J ends lost 0 bases and 6 bases, in that order; junction bases with no gene match: 4. The CDR3 consists of 15 residues. Per the germline V gene, CDR1 is GTSNPN and CDR2 is SVGIG (reference sequence). In DNA form, the CDR3 reads TGTGCCTGGAGTGTACTAGCGGGAGTTTCCAATGAGCAGTTCTTC. This gives the protein CAWSVLAGVSNEQFF. Variable domain in full (rest from reference TRBV30 and TRBJ2-1): SQTIHQWPATLVQPVGSPLSLECTVEGTSNPNLYWYRQAAGRGLQLLFYSVGIGQISSEVPQNLSASRPQDRQFILSSKKLLLSDSGFYLCAWSVLAGVSNEQFFGPGTRLTVL.

The V call is TRBV30, the J call TRBJ2-1; tentatively, D is TRBD2 (6 bases). Germline CDR1 reads GTSNPN; CDR2 reads SVGIG (reference sequence). V was trimmed by 0 bases and J by 8 bases, leaving 17 bases between them. The length of the CDR3 is 15 residues. CDR3 in DNA: TGTGCCTGGAGTGTACGTGTGACGGGAGTTCATGAGCAGTTCTTC. Protein: CAWSVRVTGVHEQFF.

The chain joins TRBV7-2 to TRBJ2-2; TRBD2 is a possible D gene (5 bases). There are 15 residues in the CDR3. Germline CDR1 reads SGHTA; CDR2 reads FQGNSA. V was shortened by 4 bases and J by 2 bases, with 11 bases between the two germline ends. The DNA of the CDR3 is TGTGCCAGCAGCTCACGGCGGGCAAACACCGGGGAGCTGTTTTTT. It is translated as CASSSRRANTGELFF.

The V gene is TRBV5-4, the J gene TRBJ2-7, with 7 bases aligning to TRBD1. Germline trimming cut 3 bases from V and 3 bases from J; bases unmatched to any gene: 9. From germline, CDR1 is SGHNT and CDR2 YYREEE (reference sequence). The CDR3 loop spans 15 amino acids. CDR3: CASSSLTGDDYEQYF. The CDR3, as DNA: TGTGCCAGCAGCTCACTTACAGGGGACGACTACGAGCAGTACTTC.

The chain has TRBV10-3 and TRBJ1-5; D is unresolved. Germline-derived CDR1 and CDR2 are ENHRY and SYGVKD. The CDR3 has 14 residues. V was trimmed by 5 bases and J by 5 bases, leaving 13 bases between them. The CDR3 protein is CAISQAVVDQPQHF. Written as DNA, the CDR3 is TGTGCCATCAGTCAGGCTGTGGTGGATCAGCCCCAGCATTTT.

The V call is TRBV4-1, the J call TRBJ2-1; TRBD2 agrees at 8 bases. Germline V gene data show CDR1 as MGHRA and CDR2 as YSYEKL. Unmatched junction bases numbered 2, after V lost 2 bases and J lost 8 bases. The CDR3 is made up of 13 amino acids. Written as DNA, the CDR3 is TGCGCCAGCAGCCAACGGGAGGGGGATGAGCAGTTCTTC. It yields the protein CASSQREGDEQFF.

The rearrangement links TRBV12-3 or TRBV12-4 to TRBJ2-7; no reliable D call. Trimming left V 6 bases short and J 3 bases short, with 12 bases between. The CDR3 has 13 amino acids. This CDR3 reads CASRAGSGYEQYF. The CDR3 DNA sequence: TGTGCCAGCAGGGCCGGAAGTGGCTACGAGCAGTACTTC.

CDR3 nucleotide sequence: TGTGCCATCAGTGAGAAGGACAAAGCCTACGAGCAGTACTTC. It encodes CAISEKDKAYEQYF. The chain recombines TRBV10-3 with TRBJ2-7; tentative D call: TRBD1 (5 bases). The CDR3 sequence is 14 residues long. Trimming took 2 bases from V and 2 from J, leaving 10 bases between them. Germline loops: CDR1 ENHRY, CDR2 SYGVKD.

The chain uses TRBV27 and TRBJ2-5; D possibly corresponds to TRBD2 (5 bases). This CDR3 spans 15 amino acids. Germline V gene lookup returns CDR1 MNHEY and CDR2 SMNVEV (reference sequence). Trimming left V 6 bases short and J 5 bases short, with 19 bases between. CDR3 in DNA: TGTGCCAGCAGGACTTATCGACTGGGCGGGGAGACCCAGTACTTC. Amino acids: CASRTYRLGGETQYF.

J is TRBJ1-2 and V is TRBV13; possible D gene TRBD1, 6 bases. Germline V lookup: CDR1 PRHDT, CDR2 FYEKMQ (reference sequence). The ends were cut back, 3 bases at V and 3 bases at J, with 11 bases in the middle. The CDR3 loop spans 14 amino acids. The CDR3 bases are TGTGCCAGCAGCTTGTGGGACAACGACTATGGCTACACCTTC. As protein: CASSLWDNDYGYTF.